The sequence of this TCR beta chain was determined in a study of cytomegalovirus exposure and HLA in healthy donors. The CDR3 extends over 14 amino acids. Germline V lookup: CDR1 MGHDK, CDR2 SYGVNS. J was trimmed by 7 bases and V by 3 bases; bases with no gene match: 7. The primer mix had 60 Vbeta and 13 Jbeta primers. Method: immunoSEQ multiplex PCR; TCRdb's copy keeps in-frame clones and lacks some. The data show about 140,000 clones, around 65% seen once. This TCR was sampled from a male donor in good health and CMV-seronegative. The sequencing input was PBMCs. The rearrangement links TRBV25-1 to TRBJ2-3; 7 bases are shared with TRBD2. The CDR3 protein is CASSDEGLENTQYF. CDR3 nucleotides: TGTGCCAGCAGTGACGAAGGACTAGAAAATACGCAGTATTTT.